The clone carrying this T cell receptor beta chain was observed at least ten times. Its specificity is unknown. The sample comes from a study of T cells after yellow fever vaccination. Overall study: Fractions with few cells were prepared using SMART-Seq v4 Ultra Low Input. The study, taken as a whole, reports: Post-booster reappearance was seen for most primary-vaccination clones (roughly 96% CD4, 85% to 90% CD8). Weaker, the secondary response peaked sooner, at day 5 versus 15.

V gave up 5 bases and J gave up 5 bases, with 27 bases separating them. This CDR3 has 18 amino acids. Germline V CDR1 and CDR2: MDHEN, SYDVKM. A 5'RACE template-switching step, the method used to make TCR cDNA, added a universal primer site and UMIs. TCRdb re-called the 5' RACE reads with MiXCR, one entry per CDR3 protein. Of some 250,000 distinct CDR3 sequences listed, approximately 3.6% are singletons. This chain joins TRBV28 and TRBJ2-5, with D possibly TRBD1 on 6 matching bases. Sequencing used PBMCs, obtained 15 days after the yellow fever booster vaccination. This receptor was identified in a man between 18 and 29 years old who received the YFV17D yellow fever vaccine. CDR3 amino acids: CASSLWGQSTRGWETQYF. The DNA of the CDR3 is TGTGCCAGCAGTCTTTGGGGACAATCAACCCGAGGGTGGGAGACCCAGTACTTC.